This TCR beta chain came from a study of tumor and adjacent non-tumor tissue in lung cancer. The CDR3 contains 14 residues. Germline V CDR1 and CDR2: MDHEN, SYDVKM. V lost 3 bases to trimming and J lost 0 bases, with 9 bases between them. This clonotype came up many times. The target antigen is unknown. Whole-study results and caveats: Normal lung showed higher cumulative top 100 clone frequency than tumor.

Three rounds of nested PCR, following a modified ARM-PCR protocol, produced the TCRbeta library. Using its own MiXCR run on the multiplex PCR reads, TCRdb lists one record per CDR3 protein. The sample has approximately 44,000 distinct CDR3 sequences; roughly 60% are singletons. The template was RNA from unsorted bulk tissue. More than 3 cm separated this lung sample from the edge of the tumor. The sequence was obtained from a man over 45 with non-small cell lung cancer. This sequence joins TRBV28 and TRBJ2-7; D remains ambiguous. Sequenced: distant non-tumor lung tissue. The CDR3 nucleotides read TGTGCCAGCAGTTTTGGAGACACCTCCTACGAGCAGTACTTC. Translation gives CASSFGDTSYEQYF.